A selection of T cell receptor beta chains follows, all from one sample in a study of blood T cell repertoires in COVID-19. Assay used: immunoSEQ multiplex PCR; TCRdb lists only in-frame clones, some missing. The sample carries some 250,000 clones, 70% to 90% recorded once. Source material: peripheral blood. The receptors come from a middle-aged woman who had recovered from COVID-19. The CDR3 runs from the conserved cysteine through the conserved F or W. The order of the fields is V gene, D gene, J gene, clone size, CDR3 protein, CDR3 DNA. The D gene is left open where the match is weak. Not all rows give a size; the values are once, few, many and, for expanded clones, a class.

TRBV14	TRBD2	TRBJ2-5	.	CASSPRRASGRLQETQYF	TGTGCCAGCAGCCCCCGGAGGGCTAGCGGGAGGTTACAAGAGACCCAGTACTTC
TRBV2	.	TRBJ2-7	.	CASSEAGAGGWTGMDEQYF	TGTGCCAGCAGTGAAGCGGGGGCCGGCGGATGGACGGGGATGGACGAGCAGTACTTC
TRBV11-1	.	TRBJ1-1	.	CASSPGQNTEAFF	TGTGCCAGCAGCCCGGGACAAAACACTGAAGCTTTCTTT
TRBV20-1	TRBD2	TRBJ2-1	.	CSASAGVGNEQFF	TGCAGTGCTAGTGCGGGAGTAGGCAATGAGCAGTTCTTC
TRBV6-5	TRBD1	TRBJ1-3	.	CASSFGQGIGNTIYF	TGTGCCAGCAGTTTCGGACAGGGTATTGGAAACACCATATATTTT
TRBV18	.	TRBJ2-3	.	CASSPAAGGGDTQYF	TGTGCCAGCTCACCCGCGGCCGGGGGTGGGGATACGCAGTATTTT
TRBV2	TRBD1	TRBJ1-2	.	CATSTGSSGYTF	TGTGCCACTTCGACAGGGTCGAGCGGCTACACCTTC
TRBV19	.	TRBJ1-1	.	CASSMVNMNTEAFF	TGTGCCAGTAGTATGGTCAACATGAACACTGAAGCTTTCTTT
TRBV27	.	TRBJ1-2	.	CASSPEGGHWDYTF	TGTGCCAGCAGTCCCGAGGGGGGGCACTGGGACTACACCTTC
TRBV2	TRBD1	TRBJ1-1	.	CASRQGGTEAFF	TGTGCCAGCAGACAGGGGGGGACTGAAGCTTTCTTT
TRBV4-3	.	TRBJ2-1	.	CASSQDPNLPREQFF	TGCGCCAGCAGCCAAGACCCGAACCTCCCTAGGGAGCAGTTCTTC
TRBV29-1	.	TRBJ1-2	once	CSVDRPVHNYGYTF	TGCAGCGTTGACCGTCCAGTTCATAACTATGGCTACACCTTC
TRBV19	TRBD1	TRBJ1-1	.	CASSIGDSTEAFF	TGTGCCAGTAGTATCGGGGACAGCACTGAAGCTTTCTTT
TRBV5-1	TRBD2	TRBJ2-1	.	CASSLEASGRGNEQFF	TGCGCCAGCAGCTTGGAGGCTAGCGGGAGGGGGAATGAGCAGTTCTTC
TRBV27	.	TRBJ2-2	.	CASSFRAGELFF	TGTGCCAGCAGTTTTCGGGCCGGGGAGCTGTTTTTT
TRBV19	.	TRBJ2-3	.	CASSPLARTPDTQYF	TGTGCCAGTAGTCCCCTGGCCAGAACCCCAGATACGCAGTATTTT
TRBV7-2	.	TRBJ2-5	.	CASSLGGPQETQYF	TGTGCCAGCAGCTTAGGCGGCCCCCAAGAGACCCAGTACTTC
TRBV23-1	.	TRBJ1-6	.	CASSPRQSSYNSPLHF	TGCGCCAGCAGCCCCAGACAGAGCTCCTATAATTCACCCCTCCACTTT
TRBV15	.	TRBJ2-5	.	CATSRDWSYPGEYF	TGTGCCACCAGCAGAGATTGGAGCTACCCGGGGGAGTACTTC
TRBV14	.	TRBJ2-2	.	CASSQVAGGELFF	TGTGCCAGCAGCCAAGTTGCGGGCGGGGAGCTGTTTTTT
TRBV18	TRBD2	TRBJ2-1	.	CASSPGLAGVSYNEQFF	TGTGCCAGCTCACCCGGACTAGCGGGAGTTTCCTACAATGAGCAGTTCTTC
TRBV27	.	TRBJ1-1	.	CASSLWGGVTEAFF	TGTGCCAGCAGTTTATGGGGGGGGGTCACTGAAGCTTTCTTT
TRBV5-1	TRBD1	TRBJ2-2	.	CASSPRQGAGELFF	TGCGCCAGCAGCCCAAGACAGGGGGCCGGGGAGCTGTTTTTT
TRBV6-5	.	TRBJ1-4	.	CASSYGGSLNEKLFF	TGTGCCAGCAGTTACGGGGGGAGCCTTAATGAAAAACTGTTTTTT
TRBV4-1	TRBD2	TRBJ2-1	.	CASSQVRGGSTYNEQFF	TGCGCCAGCAGCCAAGTACGGGGCGGGAGCACCTACAATGAGCAGTTCTTC
TRBV3-1/TRBV3-2	.	TRBJ2-7	.	CASSPVGSAGEQYF	TGTGCCAGCAGCCCCGTCGGCAGCGCGGGCGAGCAGTACTTC
TRBV6-5	TRBD1	TRBJ1-6	.	CASSPRQGDNSPLHF	TGTGCCAGCAGTCCCAGACAGGGAGATAATTCACCCCTCCACTTT
TRBV5-6	.	TRBJ2-2	.	CASSDTGSTGELFF	TGTGCCAGCAGCGATACAGGGTCCACCGGGGAGCTGTTTTTT
TRBV20-1	.	TRBJ1-2	.	CSARDRGGYTF	TGCAGTGCTAGAGATCGGGGGGGCTACACCTTC
TRBV7-2	.	TRBJ1-1	.	CASSPLFGEAFF	TGTGCCAGTAGCCCCTTGTTTGGGGAGGCTTTCTTT
TRBV29-1	TRBD2	TRBJ2-1	.	CSVDLAGVGDEQFF	TGCAGCGTTGACCTAGCGGGAGTAGGGGATGAGCAGTTCTTC
TRBV7-2	TRBD2	TRBJ2-7	.	CASSLGTSGRLYF	TGTGCCAGCAGCTTAGGGACTAGCGGGAGGCTGTACTTC
TRBV27	.	TRBJ2-2	.	CASSFSQTGELFF	TGTGCCAGCAGTTTCTCCCAGACCGGGGAGCTGTTTTTT
TRBV11-2	.	TRBJ2-5	.	CASSSGLRSQYF	TGTGCCAGCAGCTCCGGACTAAGGAGCCAGTACTTC
TRBV28	.	TRBJ1-2	.	CASSLSILYGYTF	TGTGCCAGCAGTTTATCGATTCTATATGGCTACACCTTC
TRBV25-1	TRBD1	TRBJ1-6	.	CASSATTGLNSPLHF	TGTGCCAGCAGTGCCACGACAGGGCTGAATTCACCCCTCCACTTT
TRBV2	TRBD1	TRBJ1-1	.	CASGTGELNTEAFF	TGTGCCAGCGGAACAGGGGAGCTGAACACTGAAGCTTTCTTT
TRBV30	.	TRBJ2-2	once	CAWSVGGSGELFF	TGTGCCTGGAGTGTCGGAGGGTCCGGGGAGCTGTTTTTT
TRBV13	TRBD2	TRBJ2-7	.	CASSSHQGLAGGLFGSSYEQYF	TGTGCCAGCAGCTCCCACCAGGGACTAGCGGGGGGGCTTTTCGGGAGCTCCTACGAGCAGTACTTC
TRBV6-5	TRBD1	TRBJ1-5	.	CASSYSLGQGALDF	TGTGCCAGCAGTTACTCATTGGGACAGGGGGCGTTGGATTTT
TRBV11-2	TRBD2	TRBJ2-7	.	CASSLARFGSGRAYEQYF	TGTGCCAGCAGCTTAGCTCGATTTGGTAGCGGGAGGGCCTACGAGCAGTACTTC
TRBV19	TRBD1	TRBJ2-7	.	CASSTRDRRNYEQYF	TGTGCCAGTAGTACCCGGGACAGGCGTAACTACGAGCAGTACTTC
TRBV29-1	TRBD1	TRBJ1-6	.	CSAPRTGANSPLHF	TGCAGCGCCCCCCGGACAGGAGCCAATTCACCCCTCCACTTT
TRBV21-1	.	TRBJ2-2	.	CASSSGGPGELFF	TGTGCCAGCAGCTCCGGGGGGCCCGGGGAGCTGTTTTTT
TRBV24-1	TRBD1	TRBJ2-3	.	CATSDHKTGYTDTQYF	TGTGCCACCAGTGACCATAAGACAGGGTACACAGATACGCAGTATTTT
TRBV12-5	.	TRBJ2-3	.	CASGGGAGVTDTQYF	TGTGCTAGTGGCGGGGGAGCGGGTGTGACAGATACGCAGTATTTT
TRBV18	TRBD2	TRBJ2-2	.	CASSPLPAGGGTGELFF	TGTGCCAGCTCACCACTCCCAGCGGGAGGAGGGACCGGGGAGCTGTTTTTT
TRBV7-9	TRBD2	TRBJ2-1	once	CASSASGLAGGYEQFF	TGTGCCAGCAGCGCTAGCGGACTAGCGGGAGGGTATGAGCAGTTCTTC
TRBV30	TRBD1	TRBJ1-6	.	CAWSVQGERGSPLHF	TGTGCCTGGAGTGTACAGGGGGAAAGGGGTTCACCCCTCCACTTT
TRBV7-2	TRBD2	TRBJ2-5	.	CASSLVAGVMETQYF	TGTGCCAGCAGCTTAGTGGCGGGAGTCATGGAGACCCAGTACTTC
TRBV12-3/TRBV12-4	.	TRBJ2-3	.	CASSPEGGHTQYF	TGTGCCAGCAGCCCCGAGGGTGGTCATACGCAGTATTTT
TRBV5-3	.	TRBJ1-6	.	CARSPGTGSYNSPLHF	TGTGCCAGAAGCCCAGGAACGGGGTCCTATAATTCACCCCTCCACTTT